The present entry profiles one T cell receptor (beta chain) with its context. Its antigen is undetermined. The sample comes from a study of CD8+ T cells in alopecia areata. Overall study: It was oral tofacitinib, at 5 to 10 mg twice daily, that treated patients received. Findings of the study overall: Lesional tissue from the scalp (especially in alopecia totalis/universalis) showed higher clonality than normal scalp.

The CDR3 extends over 12 amino acids. The V gene lost 3 bases and the J gene lost 4 bases, with 9 bases spanning the gap. CDR1 is SQVTM and CDR2 is ANQGSEA in the germline V gene. RNA was isolated and reverse transcribed to cDNA, the sequencing template. Clones were read by immunoSEQ multiplex PCR, and TCRdb kept only the in-frame ones, dropping some. The sample holds 200,000 to 250,000 clones, approximately 61% seen once. V and J are TRBV29-1 and TRBJ1-2; D is unresolved. The clonotype comes from a human donor with alopecia areata. Sequencing used CD4+ T cells sorted from blood, obtained at week 0. The CDR3 region has the DNA TGCAGCGTTGAGGGCAGCCCCTATGGCTACACCTTC. This gives the protein CSVEGSPYGYTF.